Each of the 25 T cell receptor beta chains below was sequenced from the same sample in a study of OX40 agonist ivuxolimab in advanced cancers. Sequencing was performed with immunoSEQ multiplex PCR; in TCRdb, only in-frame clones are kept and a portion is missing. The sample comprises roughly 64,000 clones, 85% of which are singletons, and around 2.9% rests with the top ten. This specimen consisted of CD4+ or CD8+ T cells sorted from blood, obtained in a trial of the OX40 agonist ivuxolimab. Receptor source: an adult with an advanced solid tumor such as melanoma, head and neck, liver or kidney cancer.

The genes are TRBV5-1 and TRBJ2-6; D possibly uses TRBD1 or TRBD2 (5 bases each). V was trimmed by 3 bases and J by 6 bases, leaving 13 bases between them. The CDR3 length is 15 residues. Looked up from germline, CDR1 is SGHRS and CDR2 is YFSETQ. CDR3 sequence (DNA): TGCGCCAGCAGCTGGGGACCCTCCCTGGCCAACGTCCTGACTTTC. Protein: CASSWGPSLANVLTF.

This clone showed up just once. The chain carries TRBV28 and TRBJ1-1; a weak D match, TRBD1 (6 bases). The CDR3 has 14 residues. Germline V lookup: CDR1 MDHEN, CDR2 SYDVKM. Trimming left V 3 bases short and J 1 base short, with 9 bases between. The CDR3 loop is CASSLLTGNTEAFF. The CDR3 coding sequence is TGTGCCAGCAGTTTGTTGACAGGGAACACTGAAGCTTTCTTT.

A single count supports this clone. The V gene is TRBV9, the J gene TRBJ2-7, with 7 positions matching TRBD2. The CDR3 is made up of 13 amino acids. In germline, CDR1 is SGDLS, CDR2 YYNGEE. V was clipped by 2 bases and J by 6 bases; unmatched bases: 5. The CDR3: CASSVGGSGEQYF. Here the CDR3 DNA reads TGTGCCAGCAGCGTGGGGGGGAGCGGCGAGCAGTACTTC.

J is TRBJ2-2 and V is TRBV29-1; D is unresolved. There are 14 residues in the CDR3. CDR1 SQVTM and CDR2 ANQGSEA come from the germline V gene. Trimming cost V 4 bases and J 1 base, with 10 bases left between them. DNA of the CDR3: TGCAGCGTTGGATGGTCGGGGAACACCGGGGAGCTGTTTTTT. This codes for CSVGWSGNTGELFF.

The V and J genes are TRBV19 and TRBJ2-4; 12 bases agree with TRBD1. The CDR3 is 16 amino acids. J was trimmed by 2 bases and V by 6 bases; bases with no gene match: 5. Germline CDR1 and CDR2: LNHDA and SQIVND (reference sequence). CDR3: CASRPGQGATKNIQYF. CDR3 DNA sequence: TGTGCCAGTAGGCCGGGACAGGGGGCGACCAAAAACATTCAGTACTTC.

In DNA, the CDR3 is TGTGCCAGTAGTATAGAGAGATCCACTGAAGCTTTCTTT. This codes for CASSIERSTEAFF. V usage is TRBV19 and J usage is TRBJ1-1; D gene uncertain. V was trimmed by 0 bases and J by 4 bases, leaving 6 bases between them. CDR1 and CDR2 (germline): LNHDA, SQIVND (reference sequence). This CDR3 is 13 amino acids long.

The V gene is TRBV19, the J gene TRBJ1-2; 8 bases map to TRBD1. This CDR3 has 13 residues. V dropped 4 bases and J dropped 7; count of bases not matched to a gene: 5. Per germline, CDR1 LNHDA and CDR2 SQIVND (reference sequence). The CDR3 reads CASSTGQGLGYTF. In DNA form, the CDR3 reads TGTGCCAGTAGTACTGGACAGGGCCTTGGCTACACCTTC.

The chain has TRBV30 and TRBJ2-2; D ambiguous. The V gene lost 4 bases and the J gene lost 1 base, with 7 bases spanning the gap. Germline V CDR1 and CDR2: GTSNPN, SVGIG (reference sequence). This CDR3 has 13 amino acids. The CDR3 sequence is CAWMWLNTGELFF. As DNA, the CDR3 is TGTGCCTGGATGTGGCTGAACACCGGGGAGCTGTTTTTT.

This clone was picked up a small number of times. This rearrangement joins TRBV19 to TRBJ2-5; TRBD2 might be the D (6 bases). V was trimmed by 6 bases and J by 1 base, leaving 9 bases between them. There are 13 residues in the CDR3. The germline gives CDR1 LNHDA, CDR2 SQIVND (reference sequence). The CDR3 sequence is CASRKGLQETQYF. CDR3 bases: TGTGCCAGTAGAAAGGGACTCCAAGAGACCCAGTACTTC.

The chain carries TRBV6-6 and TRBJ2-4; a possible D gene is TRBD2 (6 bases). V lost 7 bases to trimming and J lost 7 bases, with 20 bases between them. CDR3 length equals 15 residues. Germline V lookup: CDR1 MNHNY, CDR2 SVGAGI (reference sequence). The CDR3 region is CASNSPGRGTNIQYF. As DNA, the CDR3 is TGTGCCAGCAACTCACCGGGACGGGGGACGAACATTCAGTACTTC.

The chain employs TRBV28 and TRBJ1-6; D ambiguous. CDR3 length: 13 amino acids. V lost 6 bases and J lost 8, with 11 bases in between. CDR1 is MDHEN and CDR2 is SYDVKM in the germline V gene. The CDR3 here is CASSQDGDSPLHF. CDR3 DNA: TGTGCCAGCAGCCAGGACGGGGATTCACCCCTCCACTTT.

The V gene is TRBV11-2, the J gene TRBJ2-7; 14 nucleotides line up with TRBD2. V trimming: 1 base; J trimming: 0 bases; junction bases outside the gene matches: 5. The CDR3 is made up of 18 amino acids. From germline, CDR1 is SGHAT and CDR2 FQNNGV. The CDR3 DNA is TGTGCCAGCAGCTTAGTGACTAGCGGGAGGGGGACCTCCTACGAGCAGTACTTC. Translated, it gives CASSLVTSGRGTSYEQYF.

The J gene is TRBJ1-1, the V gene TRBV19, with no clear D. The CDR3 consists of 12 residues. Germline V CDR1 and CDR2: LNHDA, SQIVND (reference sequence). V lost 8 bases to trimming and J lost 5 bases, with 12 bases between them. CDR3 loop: CASGKESTEAFF. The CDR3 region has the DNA TGTGCCAGTGGGAAGGAAAGTACTGAAGCTTTCTTT.

The DNA for the CDR3 is TGTGCCAGCAGTTTACTGGGAGGAAGTATTTCAGGGACCGGGGAGCTGTTTTTT. Amino acid sequence: CASSLLGGSISGTGELFF. This rearrangement joins TRBV27 to TRBJ2-2, with D possibly matching TRBD2 (6 bases). Germline V lookup: CDR1 MNHEY, CDR2 SMNVEV (reference sequence). The CDR3 sequence is 18 residues long. Trimming took off 2 bases at V and 5 bases at J, with 21 bases between the two ends.

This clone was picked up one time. CDR3 nucleotides: TGTGCCAGCAGCTCCTCGGGTGAAGATACGCAGTATTTT. It encodes CASSSSGEDTQYF. V usage is TRBV7-3 and J usage is TRBJ2-3; D is unresolved. There are 13 residues in the CDR3. Germline V gene sequence: CDR1 SGHTA, CDR2 FQGTGA. The V end lost 4 bases, the J end lost 5 bases, and 10 bases lay between the germline ends.

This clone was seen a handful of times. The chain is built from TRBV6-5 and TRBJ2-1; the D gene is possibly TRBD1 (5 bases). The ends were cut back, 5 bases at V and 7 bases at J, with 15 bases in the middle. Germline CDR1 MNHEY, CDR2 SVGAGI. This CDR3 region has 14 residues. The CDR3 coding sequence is TGTGCCAGCAGTACTGGGGCAGGTTTGAATGAGCAGTTCTTC. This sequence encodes CASSTGAGLNEQFF.

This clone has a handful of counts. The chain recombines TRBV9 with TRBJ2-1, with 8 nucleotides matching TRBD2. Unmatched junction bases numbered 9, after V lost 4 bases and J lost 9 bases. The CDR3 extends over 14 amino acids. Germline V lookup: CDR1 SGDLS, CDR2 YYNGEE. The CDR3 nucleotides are TGTGCCAGCAGCCCCGGGAGGGCCCGTAGTGAGCAGTTCTTC. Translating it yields CASSPGRARSEQFF.

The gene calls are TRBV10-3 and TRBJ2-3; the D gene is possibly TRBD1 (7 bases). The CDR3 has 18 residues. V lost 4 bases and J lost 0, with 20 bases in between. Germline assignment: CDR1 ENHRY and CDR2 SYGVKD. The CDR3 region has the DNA TGTGCCATCAGTGGCATTATTTCGACAGGGACTAGCACAGATACGCAGTATTTT. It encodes CAISGIISTGTSTDTQYF.

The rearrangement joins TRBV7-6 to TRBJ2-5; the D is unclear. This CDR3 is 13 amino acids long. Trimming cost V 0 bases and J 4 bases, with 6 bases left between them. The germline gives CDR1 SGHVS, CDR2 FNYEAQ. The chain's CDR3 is CASSLARLETQYF. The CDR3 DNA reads TGTGCCAGCAGCTTAGCGAGATTAGAGACCCAGTACTTC.

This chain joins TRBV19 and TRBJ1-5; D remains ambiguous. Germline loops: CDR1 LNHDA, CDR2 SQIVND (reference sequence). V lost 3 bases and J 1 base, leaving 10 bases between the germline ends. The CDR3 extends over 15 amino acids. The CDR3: CASSMSGFSNQPQHF. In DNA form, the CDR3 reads TGTGCCAGTAGTATGTCAGGCTTCAGCAATCAGCCCCAGCATTTT.

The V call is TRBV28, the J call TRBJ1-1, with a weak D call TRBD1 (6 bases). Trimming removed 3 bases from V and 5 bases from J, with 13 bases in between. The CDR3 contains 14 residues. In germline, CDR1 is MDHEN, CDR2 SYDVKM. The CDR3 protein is CASSFWGPGTEAFF. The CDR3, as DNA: TGTGCCAGCAGTTTCTGGGGGCCAGGAACTGAAGCTTTCTTT.

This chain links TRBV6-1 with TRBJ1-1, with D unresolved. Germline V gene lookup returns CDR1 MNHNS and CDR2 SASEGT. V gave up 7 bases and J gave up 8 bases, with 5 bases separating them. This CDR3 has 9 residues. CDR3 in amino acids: CASTSEAFF. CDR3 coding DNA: TGTGCCAGCACATCGGAAGCTTTCTTT.

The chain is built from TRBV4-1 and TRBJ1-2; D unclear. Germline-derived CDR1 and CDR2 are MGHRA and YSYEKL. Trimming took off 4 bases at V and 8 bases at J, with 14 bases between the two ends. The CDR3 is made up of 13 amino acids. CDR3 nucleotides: TGCGCCAGCAGCCCGCTTCTCACTGAGGGCTACACCTTC. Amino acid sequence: CASSPLLTEGYTF.

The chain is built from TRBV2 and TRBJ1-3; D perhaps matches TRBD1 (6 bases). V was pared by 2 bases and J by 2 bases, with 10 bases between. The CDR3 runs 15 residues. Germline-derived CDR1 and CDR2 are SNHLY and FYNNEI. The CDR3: CASSELRGTGNTIYF. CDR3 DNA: TGTGCCAGCAGTGAACTCAGGGGTACTGGAAACACCATATATTTT.

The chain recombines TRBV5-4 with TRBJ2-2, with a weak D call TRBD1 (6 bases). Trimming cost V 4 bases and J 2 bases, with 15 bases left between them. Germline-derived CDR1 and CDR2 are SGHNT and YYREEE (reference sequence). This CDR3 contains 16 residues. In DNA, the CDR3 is TGTGCCAGCAGCCCGGGACATCAACTAAACACCGGGGAGCTGTTTTTT. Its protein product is CASSPGHQLNTGELFF. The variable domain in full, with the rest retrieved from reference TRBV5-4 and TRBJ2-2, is ETGVTQSPTHLIKTRGQQVTLRCSSQSGHNTVSWYQQALGQGPQFIFQYYREEENGRGNFPPRFSGLQFPNYSSELNVNALELDDSALYLCASSPGHQLNTGELFFGEGSRLTVL.